One TCR beta chain is described in this entry. The germline V gene encodes CDR1 KGHSH and CDR2 LQKENI. Losses at the gene ends were 4 bases for V and 1 base for J; bases not matched to a gene: 14. This CDR3 is built from 21 residues. This entry is derived from a study of blood T cell repertoires in COVID-19. For the study at large: The samples span acute and convalescent COVID-19 from the United States, Italy and Spain. PBMCs, B-cell-depleted T cells, or T cells were the source of the cDNA or gDNA that made up the material.

The method was immunoSEQ multiplex PCR; TCRdb's version includes in-frame clones alone and lacks a portion of them. The table has around 220,000 clones, 84% seen once; the top ten hold roughly 7.8%. Enrollment of patients from Seattle took place during active infection, with longitudinal follow-up. This chain joins TRBV18 and TRBJ2-1, with 15 bases aligning to TRBD2. What was sequenced was peripheral blood. The sequence was obtained from a woman over 75 with COVID-19, enrolled during active disease. CDR3 protein: CASSLFSGTSGRMGSYNEQFF. The CDR3 nucleotides read TGTGCCAGCTCACTATTCTCCGGGACTAGCGGGAGGATGGGATCCTACAATGAGCAGTTCTTC.